This passage covers 17 T cell receptor beta chains from one sample sequenced in a study of CD8 T cells in ankylosing spondylitis. Each CDR3 protein gets one entry after TCRdb re-called the 5' RACE reads with MiXCR. Of tens of thousands of distinct CDR3 sequences in the sample, around 27% were seen once. Sample: blood, either unsorted or a sorted T cell fraction (not recorded which). Receptors originate from a male donor with ankylosing spondylitis or in good health (not recorded which).

This clonotype was counted once. The chain carries TRBV18 and TRBJ2-2; D may be TRBD1 (6 bases). Looked up from germline, CDR1 is KGHSH and CDR2 is LQKENI. The length of the CDR3 is 16 residues. Trimming pared 3 bases from V and 1 base from J, leaving 12 bases between. CDR3: CASSPPTGRNTGELFF. The CDR3 DNA follows: TGTGCCAGCTCACCCCCTACAGGGAGGAACACCGGGGAGCTGTTTTTT.

V is TRBV3-1 and J is TRBJ1-1; D may be TRBD1 (5 bases). The CDR3 loop spans 14 amino acids. V was trimmed by 4 bases and J by 7 bases, leaving 16 bases between them. Germline V gene lookup returns CDR1 LGHDT and CDR2 YNNKEL (reference sequence). CDR3 DNA: TGTGCCAGCAGCCGGGACCCCACGGATCATGAAGCTTTCTTT. It specifies CASSRDPTDHEAFF.

CDR3 DNA sequence: TGTGCCAGCTCACCATCCCACGCCTCACCCCTCCACTTT. Translating gives CASSPSHASPLHF. The chain carries TRBV18 and TRBJ1-6; no firm D call. The CDR3 has 13 amino acids. V shed 2 bases and J shed 10 bases, with 9 bases lying between them. Germline CDR1 is KGHSH and CDR2 is LQKENI.

This sequence joins TRBV5-1 and TRBJ1-1; a possible D gene is TRBD1 (6 bases). Trimming pared 3 bases from V and 2 bases from J, leaving 14 bases between. CDR1 is SGHRS and CDR2 is YFSETQ in the germline V gene. This CDR3 is 15 amino acids long. The CDR3, as DNA: TGCGCCAGCAGCTATACAGGGTTTGGCAACACTGAAGCTTTCTTT. Translating it yields CASSYTGFGNTEAFF. The variable domain in full, completed from reference TRBV5-1 and TRBJ1-1, reads KAGVTQTPRYLIKTRGQQVTLSCSPISGHRSVSWYQQTPGQGLQFLFEYFSETQRNKGNFPGRFSGRQFSNSRSEMNVSTLELGDSALYLCASSYTGFGNTEAFFGQGTRLTVV.

The genes are TRBV12-3 or TRBV12-4 and TRBJ2-2, with D possibly TRBD2 on 6 matching bases. Trimming stripped 3 bases from V and 1 base from J, with 9 bases between. The CDR3 loop spans 15 amino acids. The CDR3 region is CASSLRDLNTGELFF. The CDR3 DNA reads TGTGCCAGCAGTTTGCGGGACCTGAACACCGGGGAGCTGTTTTTT.

This clonotype occurred a few times. In nucleotides, the CDR3 is TGTGCCAGCAGTTTATTTCATCAAGAGACCCAGTACTTC. As protein: CASSLFHQETQYF. The chain uses TRBV12-3 or TRBV12-4 and TRBJ2-5, with D hard to call. CDR3 length: 13 residues. Between the trimmed V and J ends, which lost 2 bases and 2 bases, there was a span of 6 bases.

The rearrangement links TRBV18 to TRBJ2-3, with D hard to call. CDR3 length: 12 residues. Deletions cut 3 bases from V and 5 bases from J, with 6 bases between. CDR1 is KGHSH, CDR2 LQKENI, per germline. The CDR3 DNA reads as TGTGCCAGCTCACCGGGCGGAGATACGCAGTATTTT. This translates into CASSPGGDTQYF.

The V and J genes are TRBV4-2 and TRBJ2-1; D may be TRBD2 (7 bases). Germline V gene lookup returns CDR1 LGHNA and CDR2 YNFKEQ. The CDR3 is made up of 12 amino acids. Deletions cut 1 base from V and 15 bases from J, with 13 bases between. The CDR3 spells CASSQVTGGRFF. CDR3 nucleotide sequence: TGTGCCAGCAGCCAAGTCACGGGGGGCAGGTTCTTC.

This clonotype was counted between two and nine times. J is TRBJ1-1 and V is TRBV6-5; D not resolved. CDR3 length: 11 residues. V shed 0 bases and J shed 5 bases, with 1 base lying between them. The V gene's germline CDR1 is MNHEY and CDR2 SVGAGI. In DNA, the CDR3 is TGTGCCAGCAGTTACTCGACTGAAGCTTTCTTT. It is translated as CASSYSTEAFF.

The genes are TRBV20-1 and TRBJ1-2; D is ambiguous. There are 13 residues in the CDR3. Germline V CDR1 and CDR2: DFQATT, SNEGSKA (reference sequence). With 3 bases removed from V and 4 bases from J, the gap between germline ends came to 12 bases. CDR3 in amino acids: CSASSGTSYGYTF. CDR3 nucleotides: TGCAGTGCTAGTTCCGGAACATCCTATGGCTACACCTTC.

This clonotype has a handful of counts. The chain carries TRBV29-1 and TRBJ2-7; TRBD1 might be the D (6 bases). Germline V lookup: CDR1 SQVTM, CDR2 ANQGSEA. Trimming left V 6 bases short and J 1 base short, with 10 bases between. The CDR3 is 12 residues long. The CDR3 region is CSVRTVSYEQYF. The CDR3, as DNA: TGCAGCGTGAGGACAGTGTCCTACGAGCAGTACTTC.

The chain joins TRBV21-1 to TRBJ1-6; the D call of TRBD1 is as the table states it, not checked on the DNA. TRBV21-1 is recorded as a pseudogene. There are 19 residues in the CDR3. CDR3 sequence reads: CASSMTKQGLRSYNSPLHF. The DNA of the CDR3 is TGTGCCAGCAGCATGACGAAACAGGGGCTAAGGTCCTATAATTCACCCCTCCACTTT.

The chain employs TRBV5-1 and TRBJ1-3; no reliable D call. Between the trimmed V and J ends, which lost 6 bases and 4 bases, there was a span of 8 bases. The germline V gene has CDR1 SGHRS and CDR2 YFSETQ. CDR3 length: 12 residues. The CDR3 coding sequence is TGCGCCAGCAAGGAGGGAGGAAACACCATATATTTT. This codes for CASKEGGNTIYF. Looking up the rest from reference TRBV5-1 and TRBJ1-3 gives the full variable domain: KAGVTQTPRYLIKTRGQQVTLSCSPISGHRSVSWYQQTPGQGLQFLFEYFSETQRNKGNFPGRFSGRQFSNSRSEMNVSTLELGDSALYLCASKEGGNTIYFGEGSWLTVV.

This clonotype was seen repeatedly, ten times or more. The J gene is TRBJ1-2, the V gene TRBV20-1; 8 positions agree with TRBD1. Germline V gives CDR1 DFQATT, CDR2 SNEGSKA (reference sequence). This CDR3 has 13 residues. The trim removed 6 bases at V and 8 bases at J, leaving 11 bases unmatched. The CDR3 protein is CSAPRQGMNGYTF. The CDR3 DNA follows: TGCAGTGCGCCCCGACAGGGGATGAACGGCTACACCTTC.

This clonotype was seen more than once but under ten times. The J gene is TRBJ2-1, the V gene TRBV20-1; D may be TRBD1 or TRBD2 (6 bases each). With 5 bases removed from V and 9 bases from J, the gap between germline ends came to 26 bases. The CDR3 spans 16 residues. Germline V gene sequence: CDR1 DFQATT, CDR2 SNEGSKA (reference sequence). This chain's CDR3 is CSAHRGGLGVDGEQFF. The CDR3 DNA sequence: TGCAGTGCTCACCGAGGGGGGCTAGGGGTCGACGGTGAGCAGTTCTTC.

The rearrangement uses TRBV5-1 and TRBJ2-2; D remains unclear. The CDR3 length is 15 residues. Germline V lookup: CDR1 SGHRS, CDR2 YFSETQ. V dropped 1 base and J dropped 2 bases, with 9 bases sitting between them. This CDR3 reads CASSLSRRNTGELFF. In DNA, the CDR3 is TGCGCCAGCAGCTTGTCGCGCAGAAACACCGGGGAGCTGTTTTTT.

This clonotype appeared a few times. The rearrangement uses TRBV5-1 and TRBJ2-7; D uncertain. Trimming removed 3 bases at V and 3 bases at J, with 4 bases between. The V gene's germline CDR1 is SGHRS and CDR2 YFSETQ. This CDR3 has 11 residues. The CDR3 sequence is CASSSHYEQYF. In DNA form, the CDR3 reads TGCGCCAGCAGCTCGCACTACGAGCAGTACTTC. The full variable domain, with the rest looked up from reference TRBV5-1 and TRBJ2-7, is KAGVTQTPRYLIKTRGQQVTLSCSPISGHRSVSWYQQTPGQGLQFLFEYFSETQRNKGNFPGRFSGRQFSNSRSEMNVSTLELGDSALYLCASSSHYEQYFGPGTRLTVT.